This T cell receptor (beta chain) appears in the sequencing data of a study of blood T cell repertoires in COVID-19. Study summary: COVID-19 samples collected from the United States, Italy and Spain covered acute and convalescent phases.

Sequencing was performed with immunoSEQ multiplex PCR; in TCRdb, only in-frame clones are kept and a portion is missing. Of about 250,000 clones listed, over 75% are singletons. This clone was seen a single time. Study members were between roughly 18 and 100 years old and lived in about two dozen US regions. Donors were grouped by their self-reported clinical history. The sample taken for sequencing was PBMCs or T cells enriched from blood (not recorded which). The clonotype comes from a man aged 35-49 years who had recovered from COVID-19.

CDR3: CASTSSGFSTDTQYF. CDR3 DNA: TGTGCCAGCACTTCTAGCGGGTTTAGCACAGATACGCAGTATTTT. J is TRBJ2-3 and V is TRBV28; 8 bases line up with TRBD2. Per germline, CDR1 MDHEN and CDR2 SYDVKM. This CDR3 region has 15 residues. Losses at the gene ends were 7 bases for V and 0 bases for J; bases not matched to a gene: 6.